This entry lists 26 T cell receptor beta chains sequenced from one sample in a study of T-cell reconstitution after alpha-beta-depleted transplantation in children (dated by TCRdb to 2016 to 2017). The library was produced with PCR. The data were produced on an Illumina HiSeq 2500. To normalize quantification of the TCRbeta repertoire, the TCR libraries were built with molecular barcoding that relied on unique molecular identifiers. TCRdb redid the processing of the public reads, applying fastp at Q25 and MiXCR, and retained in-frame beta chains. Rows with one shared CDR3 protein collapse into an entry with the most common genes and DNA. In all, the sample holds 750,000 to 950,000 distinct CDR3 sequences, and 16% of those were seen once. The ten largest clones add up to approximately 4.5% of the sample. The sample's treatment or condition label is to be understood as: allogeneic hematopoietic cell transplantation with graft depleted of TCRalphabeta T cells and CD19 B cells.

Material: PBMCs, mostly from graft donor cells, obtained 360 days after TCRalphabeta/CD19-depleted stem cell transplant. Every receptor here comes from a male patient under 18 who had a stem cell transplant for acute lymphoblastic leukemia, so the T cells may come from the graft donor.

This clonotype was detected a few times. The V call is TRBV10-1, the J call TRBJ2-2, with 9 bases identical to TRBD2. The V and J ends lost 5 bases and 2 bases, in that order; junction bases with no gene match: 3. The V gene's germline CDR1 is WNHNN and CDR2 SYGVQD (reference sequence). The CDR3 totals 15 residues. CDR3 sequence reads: CASSLAGINTGELFF. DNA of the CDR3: TGCGCCAGCAGTCTAGCGGGGATAAACACCGGGGAGCTGTTTTTT.

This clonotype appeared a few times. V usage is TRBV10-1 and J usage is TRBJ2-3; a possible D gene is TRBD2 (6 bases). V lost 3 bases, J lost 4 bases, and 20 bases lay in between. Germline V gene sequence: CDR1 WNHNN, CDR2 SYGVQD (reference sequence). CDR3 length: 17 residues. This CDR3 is CASSEFGGDSRADTQYF. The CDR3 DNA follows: TGCGCCAGCAGTGAATTTGGAGGGGACTCCCGCGCAGATACGCAGTATTTT.

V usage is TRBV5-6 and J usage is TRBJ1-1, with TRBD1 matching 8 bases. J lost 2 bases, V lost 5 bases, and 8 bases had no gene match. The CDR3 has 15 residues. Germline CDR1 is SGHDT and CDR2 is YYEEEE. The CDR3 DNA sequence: TGTGCCAGCAGTCTAGCGGGACAGGTAAACACTGAAGCTTTCTTT. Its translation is CASSLAGQVNTEAFF.

The CDR3 loop is CSAKRLSTEAFF. In DNA, the CDR3 is TGCAGTGCTAAACGCCTGAGCACTGAAGCTTTCTTT. The chain recombines TRBV20-1 with TRBJ1-1; no clear D gene. This CDR3 region has 12 residues. V was cut by 4 bases and J by 4 bases, with 10 bases left in between. CDR1 is DFQATT and CDR2 is SNEGSKA in the germline V gene (reference sequence).

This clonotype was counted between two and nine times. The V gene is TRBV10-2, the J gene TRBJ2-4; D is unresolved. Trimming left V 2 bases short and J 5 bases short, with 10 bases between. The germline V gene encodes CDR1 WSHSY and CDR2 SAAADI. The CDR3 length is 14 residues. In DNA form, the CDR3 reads TGCGCCAGCAGTGAGGTGGGGTCCCAAAACATTCAGTACTTC. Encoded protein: CASSEVGSQNIQYF.

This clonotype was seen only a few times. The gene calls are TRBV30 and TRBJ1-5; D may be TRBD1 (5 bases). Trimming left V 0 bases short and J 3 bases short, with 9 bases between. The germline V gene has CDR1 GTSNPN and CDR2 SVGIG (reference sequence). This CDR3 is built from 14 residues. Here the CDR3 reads CAWSVTGYNQPQHF. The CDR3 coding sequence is TGTGCCTGGAGTGTAACAGGTTACAATCAGCCCCAGCATTTT.

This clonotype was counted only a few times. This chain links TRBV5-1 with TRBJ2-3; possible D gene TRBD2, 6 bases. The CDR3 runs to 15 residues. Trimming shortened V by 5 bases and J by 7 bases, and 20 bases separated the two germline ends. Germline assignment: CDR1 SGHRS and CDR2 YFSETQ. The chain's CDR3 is CASSSTQGGANTQYF. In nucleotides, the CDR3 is TGCGCCAGCAGTTCTACCCAGGGAGGCGCGAATACGCAGTATTTT.

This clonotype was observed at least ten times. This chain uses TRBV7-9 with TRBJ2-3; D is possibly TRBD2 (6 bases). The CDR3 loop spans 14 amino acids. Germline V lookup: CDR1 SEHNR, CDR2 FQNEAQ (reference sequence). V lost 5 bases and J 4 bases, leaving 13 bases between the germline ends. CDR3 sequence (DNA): TGTGCCAGCAGCCTGGGTAGCGGAGCAGATACGCAGTATTTT. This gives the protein CASSLGSGADTQYF.

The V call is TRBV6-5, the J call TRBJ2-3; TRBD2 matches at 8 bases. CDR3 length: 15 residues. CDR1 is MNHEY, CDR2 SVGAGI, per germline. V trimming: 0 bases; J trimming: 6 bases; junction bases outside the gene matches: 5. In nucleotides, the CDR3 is TGTGCCAGCAGTTACTCAGCGGGAGTTTACGATACGCAGTATTTT. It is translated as CASSYSAGVYDTQYF.

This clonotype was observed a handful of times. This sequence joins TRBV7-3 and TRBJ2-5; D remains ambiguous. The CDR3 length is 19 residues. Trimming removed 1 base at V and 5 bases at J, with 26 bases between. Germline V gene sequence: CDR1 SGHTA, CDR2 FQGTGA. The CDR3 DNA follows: TGTGCCAGCAGCTTAAACCCGTCCTTTACCCTGGTGGGTGGGGAGACCCAGTACTTC. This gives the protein CASSLNPSFTLVGGETQYF. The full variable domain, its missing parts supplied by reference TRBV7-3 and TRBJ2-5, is GAGVSQTPSNKVTEKGKYVELRCDPISGHTALYWYRQSLGQGPEFLIYFQGTGAADDSGLPNDRFFAVRPEGSVSTLKIQRTERGDSAVYLCASSLNPSFTLVGGETQYFGPGTRLLVL.

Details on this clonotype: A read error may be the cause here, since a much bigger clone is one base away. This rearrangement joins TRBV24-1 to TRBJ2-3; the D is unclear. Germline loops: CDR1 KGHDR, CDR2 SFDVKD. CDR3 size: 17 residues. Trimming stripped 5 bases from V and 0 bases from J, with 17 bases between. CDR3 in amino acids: CATSALSSPSSTDTQYF. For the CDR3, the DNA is TGTGCCACCAGTGCCCTATCCAGTCCCTCTAGCACAGATACGCAGTATTTT.

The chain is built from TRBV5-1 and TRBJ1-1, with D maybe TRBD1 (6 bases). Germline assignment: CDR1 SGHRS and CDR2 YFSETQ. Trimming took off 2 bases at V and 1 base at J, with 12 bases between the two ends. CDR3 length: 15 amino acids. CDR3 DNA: TGCGCCAGCAGCTTCCAGGACAGACGGAACACTGAAGCTTTCTTT. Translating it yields CASSFQDRRNTEAFF.

The CDR3 loop is CASSPRTGSWTSGTGELFF. The CDR3 region has the DNA TGTGCCAGCAGCCCCAGGACAGGGAGCTGGACTAGCGGTACCGGGGAGCTGTTTTTT. The genes are TRBV9 and TRBJ2-2, with 10 bases lining up with TRBD2. This CDR3 region has 19 residues. J lost 5 bases, V lost 4 bases, and 17 bases had no gene match. CDR1 is SGDLS and CDR2 is YYNGEE in the germline V gene.

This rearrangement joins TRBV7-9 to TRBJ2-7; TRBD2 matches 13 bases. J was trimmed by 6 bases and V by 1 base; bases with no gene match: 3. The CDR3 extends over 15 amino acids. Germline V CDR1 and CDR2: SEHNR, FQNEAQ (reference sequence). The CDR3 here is CASSLGLAGGPEQYF. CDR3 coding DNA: TGTGCCAGCAGCTTAGGACTAGCGGGAGGTCCCGAGCAGTACTTC. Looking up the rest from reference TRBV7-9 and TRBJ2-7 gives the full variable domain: DTGVSQNPRHKITKRGQNVTFRCDPISEHNRLYWYRQTLGQGPEFLTYFQNEAQLEKSRLLSDRFSAERPKGSFSTLEIQRTEQGDSAMYLCASSLGLAGGPEQYFGPGTRLTVT.

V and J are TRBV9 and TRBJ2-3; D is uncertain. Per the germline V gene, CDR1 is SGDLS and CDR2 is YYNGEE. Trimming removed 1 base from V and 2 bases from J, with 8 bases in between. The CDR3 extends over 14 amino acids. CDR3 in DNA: TGTGCCAGCAGCGTATTGTCCACCACAGATACGCAGTATTTT. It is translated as CASSVLSTTDTQYF. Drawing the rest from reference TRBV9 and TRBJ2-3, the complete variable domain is DSGVTQTPKHLITATGQRVTLRCSPRSGDLSVYWYQQSLDQGLQFLIQYYNGEERAKGNILERFSAQQFPDLHSELNLSSLELGDSALYFCASSVLSTTDTQYFGPGTRLTVL.

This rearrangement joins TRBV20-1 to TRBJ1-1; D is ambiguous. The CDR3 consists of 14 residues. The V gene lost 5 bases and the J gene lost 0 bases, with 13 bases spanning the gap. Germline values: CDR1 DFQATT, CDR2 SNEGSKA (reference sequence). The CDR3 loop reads CSAFADPLNTEAFF. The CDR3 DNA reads TGCAGTGCTTTCGCGGACCCTCTGAACACTGAAGCTTTCTTT.

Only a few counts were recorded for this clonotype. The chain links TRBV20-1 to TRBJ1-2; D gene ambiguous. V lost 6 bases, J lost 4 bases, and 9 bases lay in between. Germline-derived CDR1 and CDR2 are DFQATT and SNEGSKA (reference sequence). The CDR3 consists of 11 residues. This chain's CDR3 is CSASPSYGYTF. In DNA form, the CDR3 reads TGCAGTGCCTCACCTTCCTATGGCTACACCTTC.

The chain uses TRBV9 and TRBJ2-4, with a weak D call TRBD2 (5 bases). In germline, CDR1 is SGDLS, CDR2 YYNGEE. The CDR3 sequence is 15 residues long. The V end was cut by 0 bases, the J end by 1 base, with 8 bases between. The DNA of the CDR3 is TGTGCCAGCAGCGTAGGGAGGACGGCCAAAAACATTCAGTACTTC. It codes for CASSVGRTAKNIQYF. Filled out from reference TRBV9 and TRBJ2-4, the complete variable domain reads DSGVTQTPKHLITATGQRVTLRCSPRSGDLSVYWYQQSLDQGLQFLIQYYNGEERAKGNILERFSAQQFPDLHSELNLSSLELGDSALYFCASSVGRTAKNIQYFGAGTRLSVL.

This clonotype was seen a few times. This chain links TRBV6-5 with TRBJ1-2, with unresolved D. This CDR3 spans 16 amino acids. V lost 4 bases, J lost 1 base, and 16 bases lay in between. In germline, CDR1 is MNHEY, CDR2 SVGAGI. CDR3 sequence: CASSSDPDGLNYGYTF. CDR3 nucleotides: TGTGCCAGCAGTTCCGACCCGGACGGACTTAACTATGGCTACACCTTC.

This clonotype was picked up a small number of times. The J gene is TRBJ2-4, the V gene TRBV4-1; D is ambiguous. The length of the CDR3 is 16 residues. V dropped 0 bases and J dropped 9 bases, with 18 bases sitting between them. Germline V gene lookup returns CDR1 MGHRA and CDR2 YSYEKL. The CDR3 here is CASSQEWRPFGGIQYF. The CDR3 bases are TGCGCCAGCAGCCAAGAATGGAGACCTTTCGGTGGCATTCAGTACTTC.

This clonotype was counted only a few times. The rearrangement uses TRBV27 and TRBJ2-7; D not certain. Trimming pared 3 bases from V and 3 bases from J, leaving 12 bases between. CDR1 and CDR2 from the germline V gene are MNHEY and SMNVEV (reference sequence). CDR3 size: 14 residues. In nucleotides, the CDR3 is TGTGCCAGCAGTTTGGGTGGATTATACTACGAGCAGTACTTC. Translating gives CASSLGGLYYEQYF.

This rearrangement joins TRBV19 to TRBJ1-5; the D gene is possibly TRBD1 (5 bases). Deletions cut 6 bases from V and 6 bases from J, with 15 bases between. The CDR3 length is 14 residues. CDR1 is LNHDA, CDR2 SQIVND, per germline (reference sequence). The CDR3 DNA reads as TGTGCCAGTAGGAGAGGTGGGGGTGGTCAGCCCCAGCATTTT. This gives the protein CASRRGGGGQPQHF.

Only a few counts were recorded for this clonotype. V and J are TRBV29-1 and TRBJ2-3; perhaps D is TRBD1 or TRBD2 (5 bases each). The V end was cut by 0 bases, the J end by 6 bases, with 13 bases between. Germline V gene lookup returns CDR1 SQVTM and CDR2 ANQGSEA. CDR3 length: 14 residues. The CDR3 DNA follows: TGCAGCGTTGAAGAACTAGTGGGGACGGATACGCAGTATTTT. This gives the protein CSVEELVGTDTQYF.

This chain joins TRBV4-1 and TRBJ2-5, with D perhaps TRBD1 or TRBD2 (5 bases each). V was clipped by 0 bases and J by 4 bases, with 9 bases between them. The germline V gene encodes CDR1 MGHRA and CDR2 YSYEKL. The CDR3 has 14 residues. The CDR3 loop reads CASSQDLGRETQYF. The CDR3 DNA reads TGCGCCAGCAGCCAAGATCTGGGACGAGAGACCCAGTACTTC.

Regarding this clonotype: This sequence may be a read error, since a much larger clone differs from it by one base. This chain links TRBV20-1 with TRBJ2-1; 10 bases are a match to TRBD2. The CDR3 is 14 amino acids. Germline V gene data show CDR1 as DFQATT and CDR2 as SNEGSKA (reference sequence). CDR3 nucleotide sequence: TGCAGTGCGACCAGCGGGAGGGGTTACAATGAGCAGCTCTTC. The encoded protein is CSATSGRGYNEQLF.

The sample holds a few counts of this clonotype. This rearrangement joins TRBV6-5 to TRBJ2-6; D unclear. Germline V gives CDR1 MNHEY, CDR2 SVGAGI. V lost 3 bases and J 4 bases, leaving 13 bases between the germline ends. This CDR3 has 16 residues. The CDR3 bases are TGTGCCAGCAGTTATAGTTCTGGGGTCGGGGCCAACGTCCTGACTTTC. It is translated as CASSYSSGVGANVLTF.